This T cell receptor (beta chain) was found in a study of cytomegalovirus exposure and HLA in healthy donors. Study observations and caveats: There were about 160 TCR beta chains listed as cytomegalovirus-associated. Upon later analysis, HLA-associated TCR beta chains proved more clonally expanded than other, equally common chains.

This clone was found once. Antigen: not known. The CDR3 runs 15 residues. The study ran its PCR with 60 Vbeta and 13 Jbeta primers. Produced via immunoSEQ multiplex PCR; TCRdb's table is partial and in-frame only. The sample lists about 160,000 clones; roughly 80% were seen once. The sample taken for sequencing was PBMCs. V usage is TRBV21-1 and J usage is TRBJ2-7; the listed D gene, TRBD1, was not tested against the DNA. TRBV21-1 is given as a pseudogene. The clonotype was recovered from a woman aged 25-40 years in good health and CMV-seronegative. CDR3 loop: CASSKWRTDLREQYF. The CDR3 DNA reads TGTGCCAGCAGCAAATGGAGGACAGACCTCCGCGAGCAGTACTTC.